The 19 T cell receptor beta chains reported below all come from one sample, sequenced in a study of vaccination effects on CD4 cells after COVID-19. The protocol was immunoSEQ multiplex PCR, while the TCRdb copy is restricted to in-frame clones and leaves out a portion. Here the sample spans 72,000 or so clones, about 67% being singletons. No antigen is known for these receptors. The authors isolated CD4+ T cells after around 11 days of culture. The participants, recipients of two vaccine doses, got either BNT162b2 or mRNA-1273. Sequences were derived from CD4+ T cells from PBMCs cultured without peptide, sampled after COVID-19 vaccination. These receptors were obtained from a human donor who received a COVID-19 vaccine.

For the CDR3, the DNA is TGTGCCAGCTCACCCGGGACAGGGAGCACAGATACGCAGTATTTT. Translated, it gives CASSPGTGSTDTQYF. The chain carries TRBV18 and TRBJ2-3; 9 bases align to TRBD1. The germline CDR1 and CDR2 sequences are KGHSH and LQKENI. The CDR3 is made up of 15 amino acids. Losses at the gene ends were 3 bases for V and 0 bases for J; bases not matched to a gene: 1.

In nucleotides, the CDR3 is TGCGCCAGCAGCTTAAACGGGGGGGCGGGTGCAGATACGCAGTATTTT. It is translated as CASSLNGGAGADTQYF. The chain is built from TRBV5-1 and TRBJ2-3; TRBD2 matches at 8 bases. The CDR3 is made up of 16 amino acids. V lost 2 bases, J lost 4 bases, and 9 bases stayed unmatched. CDR1 SGHRS and CDR2 YFSETQ come from the germline V gene.

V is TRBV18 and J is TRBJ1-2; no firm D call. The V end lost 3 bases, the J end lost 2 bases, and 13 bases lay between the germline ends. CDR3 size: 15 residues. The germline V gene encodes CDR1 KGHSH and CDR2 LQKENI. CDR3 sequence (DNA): TGTGCCAGCTCACCGGCGCGGGGTGGCAACTATGGCTACACCTTC. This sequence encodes CASSPARGGNYGYTF.

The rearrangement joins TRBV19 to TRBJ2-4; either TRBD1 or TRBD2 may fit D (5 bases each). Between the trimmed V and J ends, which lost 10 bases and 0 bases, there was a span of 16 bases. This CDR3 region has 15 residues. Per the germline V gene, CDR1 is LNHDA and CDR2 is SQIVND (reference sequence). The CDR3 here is CATEPPGLAKNIQYF. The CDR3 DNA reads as TGTGCCACAGAACCACCGGGGCTAGCCAAAAACATTCAGTACTTC.

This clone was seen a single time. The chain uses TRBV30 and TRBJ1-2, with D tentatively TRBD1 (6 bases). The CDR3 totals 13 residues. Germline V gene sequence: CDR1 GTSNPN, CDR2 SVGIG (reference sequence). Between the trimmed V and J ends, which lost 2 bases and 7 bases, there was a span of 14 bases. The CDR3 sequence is CAWSLGGGGGYTF. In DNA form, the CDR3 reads TGTGCCTGGAGTCTCGGAGGGGGTGGTGGCTACACCTTC.

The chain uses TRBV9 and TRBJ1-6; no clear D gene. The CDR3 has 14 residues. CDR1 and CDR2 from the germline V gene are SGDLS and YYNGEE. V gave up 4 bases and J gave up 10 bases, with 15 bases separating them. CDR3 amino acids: CASSLGNKWSPLHF. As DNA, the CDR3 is TGTGCCAGCAGCCTTGGCAATAAGTGGTCACCCCTCCACTTT.

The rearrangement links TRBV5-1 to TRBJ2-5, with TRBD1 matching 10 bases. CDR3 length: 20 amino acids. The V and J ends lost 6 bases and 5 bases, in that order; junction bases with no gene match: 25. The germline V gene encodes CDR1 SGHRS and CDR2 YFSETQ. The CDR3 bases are TGCGCCAGCACCTCAAGTTCCCGGGGACAGGGGTCGTTTCCCTGGGAGACCCAGTACTTC. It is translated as CASTSSSRGQGSFPWETQYF.

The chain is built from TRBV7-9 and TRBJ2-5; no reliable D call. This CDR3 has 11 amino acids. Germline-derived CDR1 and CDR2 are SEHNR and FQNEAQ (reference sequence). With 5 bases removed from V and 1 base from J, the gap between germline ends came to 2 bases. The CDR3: CASSVQETQYF. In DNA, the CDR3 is TGTGCCAGCAGCGTCCAAGAGACCCAGTACTTC.

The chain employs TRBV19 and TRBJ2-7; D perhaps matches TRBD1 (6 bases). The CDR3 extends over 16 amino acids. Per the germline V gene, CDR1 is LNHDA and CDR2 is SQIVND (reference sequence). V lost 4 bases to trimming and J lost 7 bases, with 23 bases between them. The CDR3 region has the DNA TGTGCCAGTAGTACTTCATTCGGGACATCCTTCGGGGAGCAGTACGTC. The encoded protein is CASSTSFGTSFGEQYV.

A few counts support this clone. The CDR3 sequence: CASSKALDGDRDNEQYV. CDR3 DNA: TGTGCCAGCAGCAAAGCGCTAGACGGGGACAGGGATAACGAGCAGTACGTC. The V gene is TRBV21-1, the J gene TRBJ2-7; the table's D call, TRBD1, was not checked against the DNA. TRBV21-1 is recorded as a pseudogene. The CDR3 loop spans 17 amino acids.

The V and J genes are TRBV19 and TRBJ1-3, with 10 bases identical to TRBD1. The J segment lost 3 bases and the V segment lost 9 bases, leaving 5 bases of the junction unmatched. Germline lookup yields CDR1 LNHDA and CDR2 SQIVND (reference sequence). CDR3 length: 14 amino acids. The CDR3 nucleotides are TGTGCCAGCAGACAGGGGGCCTATGGAAACACCATATATTTT. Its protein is CASRQGAYGNTIYF.

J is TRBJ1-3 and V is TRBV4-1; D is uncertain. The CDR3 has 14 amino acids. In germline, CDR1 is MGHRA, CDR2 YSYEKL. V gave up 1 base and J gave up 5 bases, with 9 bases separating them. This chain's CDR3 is CASSQVLGRNTIYF. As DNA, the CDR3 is TGCGCCAGCAGCCAAGTTTTGGGTCGAAACACCATATATTTT.

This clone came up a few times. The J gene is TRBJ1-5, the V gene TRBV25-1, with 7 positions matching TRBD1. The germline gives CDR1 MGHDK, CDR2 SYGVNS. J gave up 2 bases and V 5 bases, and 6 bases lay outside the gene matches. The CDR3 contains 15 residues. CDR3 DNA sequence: TGTGCCAGCAGTCCCACAGGGGAGGGCAATCAGCCCCAGCATTTT. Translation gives CASSPTGEGNQPQHF.

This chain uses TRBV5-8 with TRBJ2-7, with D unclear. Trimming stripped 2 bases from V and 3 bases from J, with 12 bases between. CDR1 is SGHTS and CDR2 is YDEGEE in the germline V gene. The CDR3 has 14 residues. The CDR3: CASSFGQKHYEQYV. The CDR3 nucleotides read TGTGCCAGCAGCTTCGGCCAGAAACACTACGAGCAGTACGTC.

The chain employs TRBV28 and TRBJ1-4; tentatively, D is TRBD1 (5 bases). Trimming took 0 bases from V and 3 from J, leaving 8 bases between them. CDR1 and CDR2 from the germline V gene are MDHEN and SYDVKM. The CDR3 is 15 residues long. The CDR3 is CASSLWGRANEKLFF. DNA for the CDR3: TGTGCCAGCAGTTTATGGGGGCGGGCTAATGAAAAACTGTTTTTT.

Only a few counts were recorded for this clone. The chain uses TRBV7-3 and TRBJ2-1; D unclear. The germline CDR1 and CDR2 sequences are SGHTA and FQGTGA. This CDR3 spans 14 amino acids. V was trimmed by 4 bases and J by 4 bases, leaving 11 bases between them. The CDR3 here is CASSSSPRYNEQFF. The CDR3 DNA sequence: TGTGCCAGCAGCTCCTCCCCCAGGTACAATGAGCAGTTCTTC.

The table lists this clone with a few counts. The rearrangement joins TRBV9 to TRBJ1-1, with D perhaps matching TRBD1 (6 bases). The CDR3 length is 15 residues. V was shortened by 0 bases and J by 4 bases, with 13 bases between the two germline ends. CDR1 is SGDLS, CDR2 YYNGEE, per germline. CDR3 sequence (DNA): TGTGCCAGCAGCGTAGGGCAGGGGATCGCCACTGAAGCTTTCTTT. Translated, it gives CASSVGQGIATEAFF.

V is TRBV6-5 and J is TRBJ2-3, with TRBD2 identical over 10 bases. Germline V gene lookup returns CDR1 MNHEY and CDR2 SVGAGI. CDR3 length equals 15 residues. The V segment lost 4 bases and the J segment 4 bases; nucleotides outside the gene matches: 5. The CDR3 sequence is CASSSGTSDPDTQYF. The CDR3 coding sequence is TGTGCCAGCAGTTCCGGGACTAGCGACCCAGATACGCAGTATTTT.

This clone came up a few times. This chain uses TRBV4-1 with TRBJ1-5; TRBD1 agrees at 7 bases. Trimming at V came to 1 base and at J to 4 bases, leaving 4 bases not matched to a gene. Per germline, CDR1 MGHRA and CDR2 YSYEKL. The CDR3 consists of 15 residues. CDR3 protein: CASSQGQGPNQPQHF. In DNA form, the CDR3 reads TGCGCCAGCAGCCAAGGACAGGGACCTAATCAGCCCCAGCATTTT.